This T cell receptor beta chain appears in the sequencing data of a study of cytomegalovirus exposure and HLA in healthy donors. Study results and caveats: The listing of roughly 160 TCR beta chains classed them as cytomegalovirus-associated. In a later analysis, at a false discovery rate of 0.05, 15,000 to 20,000 TCR beta sequences matched HLA alleles. Trimming of TCR beta V- and J-genes showed a link, identified in a later analysis, to a missense DCLRE1C variant.

The PCR employed 60 Vbeta primers together with 13 Jbeta primers. Assay used: immunoSEQ multiplex PCR; TCRdb lists only in-frame clones, some missing. The sample lists about 150,000 clones, more than 65% seen once, with approximately 6% in the top ten. Among the donors, all were healthy bone marrow donors. Trimming cost V 5 bases and J 9 bases, with 23 bases left between them. This CDR3 comprises 17 residues. CDR1 and CDR2 (germline): LNHDA, SQIVND (reference sequence). Comment on this clone: Its target is unknown.

Input material: PBMCs. The TCR was taken from a man aged 30-40 years in good health and CMV-seropositive. The chain joins TRBV19 to TRBJ1-6; D possibly corresponds to TRBD1 (6 bases). The CDR3 loop is CASSVGRQAPRSSPLHF. DNA of the CDR3: TGTGCCAGTAGTGTTGGACGACAGGCCCCCAGAAGTTCACCCCTCCACTTT.